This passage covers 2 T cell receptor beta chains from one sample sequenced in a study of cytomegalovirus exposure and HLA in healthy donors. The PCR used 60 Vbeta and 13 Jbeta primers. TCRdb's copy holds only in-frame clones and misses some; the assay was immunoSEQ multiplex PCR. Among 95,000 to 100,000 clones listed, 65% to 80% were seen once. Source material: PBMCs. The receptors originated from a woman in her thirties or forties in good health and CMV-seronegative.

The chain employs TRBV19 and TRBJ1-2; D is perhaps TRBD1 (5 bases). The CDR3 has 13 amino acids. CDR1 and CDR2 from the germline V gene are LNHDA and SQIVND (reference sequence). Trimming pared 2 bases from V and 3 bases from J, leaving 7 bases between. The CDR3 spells CASSISGDYGYTF. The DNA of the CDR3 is TGTGCCAGTAGTATATCGGGGGACTATGGCTACACCTTC.

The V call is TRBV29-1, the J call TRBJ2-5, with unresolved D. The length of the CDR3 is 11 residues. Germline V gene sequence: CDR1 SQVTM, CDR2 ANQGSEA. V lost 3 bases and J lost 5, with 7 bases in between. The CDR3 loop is CSVEPEETQYF. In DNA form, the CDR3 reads TGCAGCGTTGAGCCGGAGGAGACCCAGTACTTC.